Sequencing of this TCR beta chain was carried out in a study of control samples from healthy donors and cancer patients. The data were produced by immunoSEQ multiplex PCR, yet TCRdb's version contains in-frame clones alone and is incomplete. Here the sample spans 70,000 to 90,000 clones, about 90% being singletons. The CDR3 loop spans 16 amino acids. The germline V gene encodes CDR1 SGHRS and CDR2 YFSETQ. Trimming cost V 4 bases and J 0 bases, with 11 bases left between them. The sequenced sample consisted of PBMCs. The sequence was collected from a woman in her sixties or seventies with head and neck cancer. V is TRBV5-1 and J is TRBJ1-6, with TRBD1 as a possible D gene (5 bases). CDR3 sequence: CASSEGHSSYNSPLHF. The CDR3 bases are TGCGCCAGCAGCGAAGGACACAGCTCCTATAATTCACCCCTCCACTTT.